Ten or more counts support the clone carrying this T cell receptor (beta chain). This specimen belongs to a study of T cells in Graves' hyperthyroidism and ophthalmopathy. Exclusion of a patient resulted from uncontrolled infection, other autoimmune disease, pregnancy or lactation. The CDR3 regions of TCR beta were amplified from RNA transcripts. The study used the HTBI primer set for a first-round RT-PCR of the TCR CDR3. TCRdb reanalysed the multiplex PCR reads using MiXCR and keeps one entry per CDR3 protein. This repertoire shows 150,000 to 200,000 distinct CDR3 sequences, about a sixth found once; its top ten account for under 35%. The V gene lost 4 bases and the J gene lost 7 bases, with 14 bases spanning the gap. Germline assignment: CDR1 SGDLS and CDR2 YYNGEE. This CDR3 is built from 13 residues.

Sequenced input: blood. The chain couples TRBV9 to TRBJ1-1; no reliable D call. This clonotype originated in a woman between 45 and 65 years old with Graves' hyperthyroidism. DNA for the CDR3: TGTGCCAGCAGCCGATTGGCCTACAGTGAAGCTTTCTTT. It is translated as CASSRLAYSEAFF.